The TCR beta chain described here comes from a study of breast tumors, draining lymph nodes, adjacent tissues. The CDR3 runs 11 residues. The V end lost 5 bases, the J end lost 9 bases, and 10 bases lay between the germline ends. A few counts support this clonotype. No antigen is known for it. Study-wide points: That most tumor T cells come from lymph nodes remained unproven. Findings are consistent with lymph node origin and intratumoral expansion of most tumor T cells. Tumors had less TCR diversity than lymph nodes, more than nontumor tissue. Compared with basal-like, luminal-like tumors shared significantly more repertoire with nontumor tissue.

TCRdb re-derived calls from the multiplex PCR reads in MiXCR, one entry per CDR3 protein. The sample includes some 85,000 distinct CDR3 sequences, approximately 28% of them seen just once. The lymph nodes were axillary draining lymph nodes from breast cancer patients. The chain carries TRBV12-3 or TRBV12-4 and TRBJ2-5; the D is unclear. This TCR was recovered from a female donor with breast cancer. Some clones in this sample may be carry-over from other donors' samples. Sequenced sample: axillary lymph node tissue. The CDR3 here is CASSRGSAQYF. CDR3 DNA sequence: TGTGCCAGCAGTCGTGGGTCGGCCCAGTACTTC.